This entry concerns a single T cell receptor beta chain. What it recognizes is unknown. This entry belongs to a study of blood T cells in healthy people across ages. Whole-study results and caveats: Naive T cell percentage strongly correlated with TCR beta diversity. Among T cells, TCR beta diversity per million cells dropped roughly linearly as age rose.

The CDR3 runs to 15 residues. Germline CDR1 SGHRS, CDR2 YFSETQ. Combining a sample-barcoded 5' primer with a J-beta primer mix, a second PCR ran for 7 to 11 cycles. Via MiXCR, TCRdb re-called the 5' RACE reads, giving one row per CDR3 protein. The sample records over a million distinct CDR3 sequences, approximately 63% being singletons. This sequence originates from a man between 18 and 35 years old in good health. Input material: blood. The chain couples TRBV5-1 to TRBJ2-4; the match to TRBD1 covers 9 bases. The assigned J gene may be wrong: the sequence end matches TRBJ2-7 better. The CDR3 nucleotides read TGCGCCAGCAGCTTGATGGGACAGGGTCTCTACGAGCAGTACTTC. Protein: CASSLMGQGLYEQYF.